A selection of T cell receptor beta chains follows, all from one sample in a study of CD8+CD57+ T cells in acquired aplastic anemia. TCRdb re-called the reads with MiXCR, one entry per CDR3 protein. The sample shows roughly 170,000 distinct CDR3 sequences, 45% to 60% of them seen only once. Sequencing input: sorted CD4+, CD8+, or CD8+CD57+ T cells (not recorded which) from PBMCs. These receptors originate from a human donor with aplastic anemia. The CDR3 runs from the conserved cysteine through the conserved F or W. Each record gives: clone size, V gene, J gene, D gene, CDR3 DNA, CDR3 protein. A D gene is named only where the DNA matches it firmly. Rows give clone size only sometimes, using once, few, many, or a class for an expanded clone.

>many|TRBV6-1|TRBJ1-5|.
TGTGCCAGCCGCCTTCGTGGCAATCAGCCCCAGCATTTT
CASRLRGNQPQHF
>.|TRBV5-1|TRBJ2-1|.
TGCGCCAGCAGCTTGGAATTCGGGGAGGATGAGCAGTTCTTC
CASSLEFGEDEQFF
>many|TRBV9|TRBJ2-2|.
TGTGCCAGCAGCGTTTCTAGTCCCACCGGGGAGCTGTTTTTT
CASSVSSPTGELFF
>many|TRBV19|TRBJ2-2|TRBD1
TGTGCCAGTACTCCGGGCAGGGGGCAGACCGGGGAGCTGTTTTTT
CASTPGRGQTGELFF
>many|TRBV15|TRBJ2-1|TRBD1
TGTGCCACCAGCAGAGGTGACAGGGTGGGATTCAATGAGCAGTTCTTC
CATSRGDRVGFNEQFF
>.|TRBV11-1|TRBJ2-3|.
TGTGCCAGCAGCTTCCCGACGGGGAATGTGCTCCTACGAGCAGATACGCAGTATTTT
CASSFPTGNVLLRADTQYF
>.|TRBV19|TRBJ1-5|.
TGTGCCAGTAGTTTGGGGTTCGACAATCAGCCCCAGCATTTT
CASSLGFDNQPQHF
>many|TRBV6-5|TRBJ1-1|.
TGTGCCAGCAGTTACTCGATGGGGAACACTGAAGCTTTCTTT
CASSYSMGNTEAFF
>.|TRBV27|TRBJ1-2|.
TGTGCCAGCTACCGGCAGGGGTCCAACTATGGCTACACCTTC
CASYRQGSNYGYTF
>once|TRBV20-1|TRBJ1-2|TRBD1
TGCAGTGCTAGTAATGGTAGTGCAGGGGGCGCGCAAAACTATGGCTACACCTTC
CSASNGSAGGAQNYGYTF
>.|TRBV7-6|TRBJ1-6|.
TGTGCCAGCAGCCCCGCCGGGGGTGATTCACCCCTCCACTTT
CASSPAGGDSPLHF
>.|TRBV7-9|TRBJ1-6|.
TGTGCCAGCAGCCAAGCAGGGACGAAAGCCCTCCACTTT
CASSQAGTKALHF
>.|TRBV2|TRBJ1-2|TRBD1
TGTGCCAGCAGCGCCGGGACAGTCTATGGCTACACCTTC
CASSAGTVYGYTF
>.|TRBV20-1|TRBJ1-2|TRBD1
TGCAGCGCTCGGGACAGTAACTATGGCTACACTTTC
CSARDSNYGYTF
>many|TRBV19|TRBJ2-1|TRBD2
TGTGCCAGTAGTATAAACCACGCGGGAGTCGGAGGCAATGAGCAGTTCTTC
CASSINHAGVGGNEQFF
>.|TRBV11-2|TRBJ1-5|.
TGTGCCAGCAGCGGGACCGCGAATCAGCCCCAGCATTTT
CASSGTANQPQHF
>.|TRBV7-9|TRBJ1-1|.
TGTGCCATCGGCGAGCCCCAGAACACTGAAGCTTTCTTT
CAIGEPQNTEAFF
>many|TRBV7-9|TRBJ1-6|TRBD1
TGTGCCAGCAGCCTCACCGGGACAGGGAATTCACCCCTCCACTTT
CASSLTGTGNSPLHF
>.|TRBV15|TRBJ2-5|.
TGTGCCACCAGCAGACCTGGAGGGGGGGCTCCAGAGACCCAGTACTTC
CATSRPGGGAPETQYF
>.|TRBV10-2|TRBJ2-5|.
TGCGCCAGCAGTGACAGGGGCGTAGAGACCCAGTACTTC
CASSDRGVETQYF
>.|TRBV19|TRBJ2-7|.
TGTGCCAGTACTACATTTGGGGGAAACGAGCAGTACTTC
CASTTFGGNEQYF
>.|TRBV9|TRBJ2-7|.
TGTGCCAGCAGCCAGAGGGCGACCTACGACCAGTACTTC
CASSQRATYDQYF
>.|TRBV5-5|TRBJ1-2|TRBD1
TGTGCCAGCAGCTTCCTGGACGGAAGGACAGGTGGCTACACCTTC
CASSFLDGRTGGYTF
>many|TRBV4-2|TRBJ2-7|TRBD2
TGTGCCAGCAGCCAAGTGTCAGCGGGGGGCCAGGGAGGAGAGCAGTACTTC
CASSQVSAGGQGGEQYF
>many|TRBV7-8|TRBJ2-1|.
TGTGCCAGCAGCTTACGAGGTGAGCAGTTCTTC
CASSLRGEQFF
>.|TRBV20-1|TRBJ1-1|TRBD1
TGCAGTGCTCCGCCGGGACAGCTGAACACTGAAGCTTTCTTT
CSAPPGQLNTEAFF
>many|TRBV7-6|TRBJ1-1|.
TGTGCCAGCAGCTCCCTGACAGAGGCGAACACTGAAGCTTTCTTT
CASSSLTEANTEAFF
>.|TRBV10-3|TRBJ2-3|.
TGTGCCATCAGTGGACAGGACTTAACCACAGATACGCAGTATTTT
CAISGQDLTTDTQYF
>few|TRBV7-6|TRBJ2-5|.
TGTGCCAGCAGCTTGGGCACGGGTGTTGAGACCCAGTACTTC
CASSLGTGVETQYF
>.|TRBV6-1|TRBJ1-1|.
TGTGCCTCCATGGGGGGACCGGTTGAAGCTTTCTTT
CASMGGPVEAFF
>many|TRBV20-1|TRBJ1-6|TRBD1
TGCAGTGCCCAGTCCGGGACAGGCAATTCACCCCTCCACTTT
CSAQSGTGNSPLHF
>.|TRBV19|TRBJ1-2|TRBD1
TGTGCCAGTAGGAAGACAGGGGCCGACTATGGCTACACCTTC
CASRKTGADYGYTF
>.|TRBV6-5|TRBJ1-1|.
TGTGTCAGCAGTTCCGGTGGGGCTGAAGCTTTCTTT
CVSSSGGAEAFF
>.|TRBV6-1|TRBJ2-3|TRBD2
TGTGCCAGCAGGGTCCTAGCGGGATCAGATACGCAGTATTTT
CASRVLAGSDTQYF
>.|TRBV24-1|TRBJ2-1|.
TGTGCCACCAGTGCGGTAGGTTTCAATGAGCAGTTCTTC
CATSAVGFNEQFF
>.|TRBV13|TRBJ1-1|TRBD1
TGTGCCAGCAGCCCGGAACAGGGGGCGCAGAACACTGAAGCTTTCTTT
CASSPEQGAQNTEAFF
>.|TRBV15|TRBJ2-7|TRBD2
TGTGCCACCCGTAGCGGGGGGGCAGAGCAGTACTTC
CATRSGGAEQYF
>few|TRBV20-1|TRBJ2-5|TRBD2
TGCAGTGCTAGAGAAGGACTAGCGGGATGGCAAGGGGGGGGCCAGTACTTC
CSAREGLAGWQGGGQYF
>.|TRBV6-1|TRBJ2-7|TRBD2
TGTGCCAGCAGTGACGTAGCGGGGGGCCAGCCCTACGAGCAGTACTTC
CASSDVAGGQPYEQYF
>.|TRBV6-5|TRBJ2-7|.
TGTGCCGGCAGTTACTCGAGGGCAGGACCCAGCTACGAGCAGTACTTC
CAGSYSRAGPSYEQYF
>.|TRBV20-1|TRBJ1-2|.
TGCAGTGCTCCCGGTTTTGGCTACACCTTC
CSAPGFGYTF
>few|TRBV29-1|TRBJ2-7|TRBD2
TGCAGCGTTGAAAGTGCCGGGAGGCCCTACGAGCAGTACTTC
CSVESAGRPYEQYF
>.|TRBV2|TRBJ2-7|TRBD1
TGTGCCAGCAGTGCGGGACAGGGAGTGAGCGAGCAGTACTTC
CASSAGQGVSEQYF
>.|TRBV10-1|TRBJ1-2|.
TGCGCCAGCAGTGACAGTCTAGGCTTTAAGTATGGCTACACCTTC
CASSDSLGFKYGYTF
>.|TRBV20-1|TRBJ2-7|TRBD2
TGCAGTGCTACTAGCGGGAGTGTCTACGAGCAGTACTTC
CSATSGSVYEQYF
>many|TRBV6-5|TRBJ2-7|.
TGTGCCAGCAGTTACTCGGTCTCCAGGATCTACGAGCAGTACTTC
CASSYSVSRIYEQYF
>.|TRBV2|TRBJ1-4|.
TGTGCCGGCTCGTACAGGGTGGGAGAAAAACTGTTTTTT
CAGSYRVGEKLFF
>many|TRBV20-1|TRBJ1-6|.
TGCAGTGCTAGCCGTCGGGGTTCACCCCTCCACTTT
CSASRRGSPLHF
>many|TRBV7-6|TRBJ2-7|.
TGTGCCAGCAGCCCCCAGGGGGGTGGGGTCGAGCAGTACTTC
CASSPQGGGVEQYF
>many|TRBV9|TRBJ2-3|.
TGTGCCAGCAGCGTATTTCTGGGGGCAGATACGCAGTATTTT
CASSVFLGADTQYF
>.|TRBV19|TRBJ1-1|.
TGTGCCAGTAGTTCGGGACGGTTCAACATGAACACTGAAGCTTTCTTT
CASSSGRFNMNTEAFF
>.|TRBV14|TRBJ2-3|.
TGTGCCAGCAGCCGAGGAGGGACAGTCAGCACAGATACGCAGTATTTT
CASSRGGTVSTDTQYF
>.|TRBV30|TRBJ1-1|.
TGTGCCTGGAGTACAATGATGAACACTGAAGCTTTCTTT
CAWSTMMNTEAFF
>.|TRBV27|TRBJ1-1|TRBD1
TGTGCCAGCAGGGGACGGGACAGGGGGTTCAATGAAGCTTTCTTT
CASRGRDRGFNEAFF
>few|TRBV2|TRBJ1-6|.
TGTGCCAGCAGTGTATACACCGCTTCACCCCTCCACTTT
CASSVYTASPLHF
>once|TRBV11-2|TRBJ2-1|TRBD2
TGTGCCAGCAGCTCTGGACTAGCGGAGGGGAATGAGCAGTTCTTC
CASSSGLAEGNEQFF
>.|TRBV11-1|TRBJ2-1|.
TGTGCCAGCAGCTGGAGACAGTTGGGATACAATGAGCAGTTCTTC
CASSWRQLGYNEQFF
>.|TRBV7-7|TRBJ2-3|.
TGTGCTAGCAGCTTAGCACCACCGGGACACCCCACAGATACGCAGTATTTT
CASSLAPPGHPTDTQYF
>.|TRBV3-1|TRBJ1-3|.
TGTGCCAGCAGCCAAGAACAGGGAGCCGGAAACACCATATATTTT
CASSQEQGAGNTIYF